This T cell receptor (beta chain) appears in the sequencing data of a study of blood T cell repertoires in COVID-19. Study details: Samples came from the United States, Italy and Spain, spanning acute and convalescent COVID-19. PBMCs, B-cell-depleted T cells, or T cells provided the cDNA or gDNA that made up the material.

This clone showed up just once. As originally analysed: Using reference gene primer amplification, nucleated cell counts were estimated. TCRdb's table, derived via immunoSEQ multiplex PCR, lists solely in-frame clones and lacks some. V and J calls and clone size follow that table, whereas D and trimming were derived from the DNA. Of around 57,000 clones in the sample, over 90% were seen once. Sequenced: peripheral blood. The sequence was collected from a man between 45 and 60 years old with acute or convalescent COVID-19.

The CDR3 bases are TGTGCCAGCAGCTTAGGAATCGAGGGGACCCAGTACTTC. Translation: CASSLGIEGTQYF. This rearrangement joins TRBV11-2 to TRBJ2-5; tentative D call: TRBD2 (5 bases). CDR3 length equals 13 residues. Germline CDR1 SGHAT, CDR2 FQNNGV. Trimming stripped 1 base from V and 7 bases from J, with 10 bases between.